This T cell receptor beta chain was profiled in a study of OX40 agonist ivuxolimab in advanced cancers. CDR3 size: 17 residues. The ends lost 0 bases at V and 2 bases at J; junction bases unmatched: 11. CDR1 and CDR2 from the germline V gene are SGHRS and YFSETQ. Some clones are missing from TCRdb's copy, which holds only in-frame ones; the method was immunoSEQ multiplex PCR. The sample comprises 50,000 to 65,000 clones, over 75% of which are singletons, and about 3.3% rests with the top ten. This specimen was CD4+ or CD8+ T cells sorted from blood, taken in a trial of the OX40 agonist ivuxolimab. The chain joins TRBV5-1 to TRBJ2-7; TRBD1 aligns across 7 bases. This TCR was sampled from an adult with an advanced solid tumor such as melanoma, head and neck, liver or kidney cancer. The CDR3 loop is CASSLALGQANTYEQYF. The CDR3 nucleotides read TGCGCCAGCAGCTTGGCCTTAGGACAGGCCAATACCTACGAGCAGTACTTC.